This T cell receptor beta chain emerged from a study of OX40 agonist ivuxolimab in advanced cancers. Study results and limitations: Among T cells, CD8+ cells averaged more expanded clones than CD4+ cells.

About this clone itself: Its antigen is unknown.

Trimming shortened V by 10 bases and J by 2 bases, and 12 bases separated the two germline ends. Germline lookup yields CDR1 ENHRY and CDR2 SYGVKD. The CDR3 is 13 residues long. Sequencing was performed with immunoSEQ multiplex PCR; in TCRdb, only in-frame clones are kept and a portion is missing. This sample has tens of thousands of clones, with approximately 89% found just once. The sequence was collected from an adult with an advanced solid tumor such as melanoma, head and neck, liver or kidney cancer. The rearrangement links TRBV10-3 to TRBJ2-1; perhaps D is TRBD1 or TRBD2 (5 bases each). Sequencing used CD4+ or CD8+ T cells sorted from blood, obtained in a trial of the OX40 agonist ivuxolimab. The CDR3 DNA reads TGTGCCACCGTCGGGACGGCCTACAATGAGCAGTTCTTC. Its translation is CATVGTAYNEQFF.